This record concerns one T cell receptor beta chain sequence. Data came from immunoSEQ multiplex PCR; TCRdb stores just in-frame clones and leaves some out. The data contain 30,000 to 35,000 clones, around four fifths of them singletons. CDR1 MNHNS and CDR2 SASEGT come from the germline V gene. The CDR3 contains 15 residues. The V end lost 3 bases, the J end lost 1 base, and 10 bases lay between the germline ends. These data are taken from a study of blood T cell repertoires in COVID-19. The material sequenced was peripheral blood. The sequence derives from a woman aged 60-70 years with acute or convalescent COVID-19. The chain carries TRBV6-1 and TRBJ1-5; D gene unclear. CDR3 sequence (DNA): TGTGCCAGCAGTGATTTCGGGAGCAGCAATCAGCCCCAGCATTTT. Protein: CASSDFGSSNQPQHF.